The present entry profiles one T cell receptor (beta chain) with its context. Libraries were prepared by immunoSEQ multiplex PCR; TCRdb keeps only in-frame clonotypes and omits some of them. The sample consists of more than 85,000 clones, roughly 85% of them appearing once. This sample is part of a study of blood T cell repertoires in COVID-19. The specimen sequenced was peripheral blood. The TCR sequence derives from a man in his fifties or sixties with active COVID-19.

The CDR3 loop is CASSPDPDRGGRNGYTF. The CDR3 nucleotides read TGTGCCAGCAGCCCCGACCCCGACAGGGGAGGAAGGAATGGCTACACCTTC. This chain links TRBV7-2 with TRBJ1-2, with 8 bases that match TRBD1. Per germline, CDR1 SGHTA and CDR2 FQGNSA. With 5 bases clipped from V and 6 bases from J, the junction kept 17 bases outside the gene matches. The CDR3 extends over 17 amino acids.